The 13 T cell receptor beta chains presented below share a single source sample, sequenced in a study of cytomegalovirus exposure and HLA in healthy donors. Primers for the PCR totalled 60 Vbeta and 13 Jbeta. Profiling relied on immunoSEQ multiplex PCR, and the TCRdb table lists in-frame clones only, not all of them. Of about 190,000 clones in the sample, over 70% were seen once. Material: PBMCs. The receptors come from a man aged 45-65 years in good health and CMV-seronegative.

This chain links TRBV30 with TRBJ1-2, with D hard to call. Germline lookup yields CDR1 GTSNPN and CDR2 SVGIG (reference sequence). Trimming shortened V by 3 bases and J by 0 bases, and 8 bases separated the two germline ends. The CDR3 runs to 13 residues. CDR3 in amino acids: CAWSPVTNYGYTF. CDR3 bases: TGTGCCTGGAGCCCAGTCACTAACTATGGCTACACCTTC.

The chain combines TRBV9 with TRBJ1-4; D perhaps matches TRBD1 (5 bases). This CDR3 spans 15 amino acids. V gave up 3 bases and J gave up 4 bases, with 13 bases separating them. Germline V gene data show CDR1 as SGDLS and CDR2 as YYNGEE. DNA for the CDR3: TGTGCCAGCAGCGGTGGGGGAGGGTATAATGAAAAACTGTTTTTT. As protein: CASSGGGGYNEKLFF.

The chain links TRBV6-4 to TRBJ1-2; D might be TRBD1 (5 bases). Trimming took off 0 bases at V and 9 bases at J, with 17 bases between the two ends. Germline lookup yields CDR1 MRHNA and CDR2 SNTAGT. This CDR3 region has 15 residues. The CDR3 loop reads CASSDSVGGGRSYTF. The CDR3 DNA is TGTGCCAGCAGTGACTCGGTCGGGGGGGGTCGTAGCTACACCTTC.

The V call is TRBV27, the J call TRBJ1-1; D may be TRBD1 (5 bases). The CDR3 covers 15 residues. The V gene lost 5 bases and the J gene lost 2 bases, with 15 bases spanning the gap. Germline CDR1 is MNHEY and CDR2 is SMNVEV (reference sequence). For the CDR3, the DNA is TGTGCCAGCAGTCCCCTCACAGGAGCCAACACTGAAGCTTTCTTT. Residues: CASSPLTGANTEAFF.

This clone was detected a few times. V and J are TRBV23-1 and TRBJ2-7; 8 bases align to TRBD2. TRBV23-1 qualifies as an ORF whose function is uncertain. V was pared by 4 bases and J by 1 base, with 6 bases of the junction left unmatched. The CDR3 totals 15 residues. The CDR3 reads CASSRIAGPSYEQYF. The CDR3 nucleotides are TGCGCCAGCAGTCGCATAGCGGGACCATCCTACGAGCAGTACTTC.

In this sample, this clone turned up once. The chain is built from TRBV4-1 and TRBJ2-3; no definite D call. This CDR3 comprises 13 residues. The ends were cut back, 4 bases at V and 5 bases at J, with 10 bases in the middle. CDR1 MGHRA and CDR2 YSYEKL come from the germline V gene. In DNA, the CDR3 is TGCGCCAGCAGCCCCTCCCACGGAGATACGCAGTATTTT. Protein: CASSPSHGDTQYF.

A single count supports this clone. The CDR3 loop reads CASSLAWDRGSSPLHF. The DNA for the CDR3 is TGTGCCAGCAGCTTAGCGTGGGACAGGGGGTCTTCACCCCTCCACTTT. V usage is TRBV7-2 and J usage is TRBJ1-6; 11 bases are shared with TRBD1. The CDR3 consists of 16 residues. V was pared by 0 bases and J by 9 bases, with 4 bases of the junction left unmatched. From germline, CDR1 is SGHTA and CDR2 FQGNSA.

The gene calls are TRBV19 and TRBJ1-2; no clear D gene. The germline V gene encodes CDR1 LNHDA and CDR2 SQIVND (reference sequence). The CDR3 is 15 residues long. The CDR3 here is CASRAPWKTGYGYTF. As DNA, the CDR3 is TGTGCTTCACGGGCCCCATGGAAAACGGGATATGGCTACACCTTC.

V gene TRBV6-5 combines with J gene TRBJ1-1; 7 nucleotides line up with TRBD1. Unmatched junction bases numbered 5, after V lost 5 bases and J lost 5 bases. The length of the CDR3 is 13 residues. The germline V gene has CDR1 MNHEY and CDR2 SVGAGI. For the CDR3, the DNA is TGTGCCAGCAGTCCGGACAGGCGAACTGAAGCTTTCTTT. Encoded protein: CASSPDRRTEAFF.

V usage is TRBV7-8 and J usage is TRBJ1-1; 10 bases are a match to TRBD1. Germline V gene data show CDR1 as SGHVS and CDR2 as FQNEAQ. The CDR3 loop spans 14 amino acids. V lost 1 base to trimming and J lost 5 bases; unmatched junction nucleotides: 1. The CDR3 sequence is CASSLGDRGTEAFF. CDR3 coding DNA: TGTGCCAGCAGCTTAGGGGACAGGGGTACTGAAGCTTTCTTT.

CDR3 bases: TGTGCCAGCAGTGCAACAGGGGGCTTTATAACCGGGGAGCTGTTTTTT. Translation: CASSATGGFITGELFF. J is TRBJ2-2 and V is TRBV25-1; the match to TRBD1 covers 9 bases. The germline gives CDR1 MGHDK, CDR2 SYGVNS. CDR3 length: 16 residues. After removal of 4 bases from V and 5 bases from J, the junction contained 8 bases not matched to a gene.

The chain couples TRBV5-1 to TRBJ2-1; D not certain. V was pared by 0 bases and J by 6 bases, with 10 bases between. This CDR3 contains 14 residues. Germline V gives CDR1 SGHRS, CDR2 YFSETQ. The CDR3 sequence is CASSLGTAFNEQFF. The CDR3 DNA follows: TGCGCCAGCAGCTTGGGAACAGCATTCAATGAGCAGTTCTTC.

The chain employs TRBV5-6 and TRBJ1-3, with a possible D match to TRBD1 (6 bases). Germline lookup yields CDR1 SGHDT and CDR2 YYEEEE. The CDR3 runs to 15 residues. V lost 4 bases and J 3 bases, leaving 14 bases between the germline ends. As DNA, the CDR3 is TGTGCCAGCAGCATCCTGACAGGTATTGGAAACACCATATATTTT. Translation: CASSILTGIGNTIYF.